The sequence of this TCR beta chain was determined in a study of T cell responses to AZD1222 COVID-19 vaccine (dated by TCRdb to 2020 to 2022). In terms of the full investigation: AZD1222 recipients whose second dose came at about 4 weeks and those whose second dose came at about 12 weeks were combined into one group, since spike-specific TCR depth and breadth did not differ between the two schedules. TCR sequencing was performed for some 250 trial participants, of whom roughly 200 were given two doses of AZD1222 and 26 were given two doses of MenACWY control vaccine. Trial participants were enrolled into age subgroups of 18-55, 56-69 and 70-plus years, which contained 148, 28 and 57 TCR-sequenced participants, respectively. What the work shows at the level of the full study, not this receptor alone: Nearly half of unique spike-specific TCRs reportedly recognized epitopes outside regions mutated in the B.1.351 and B.1.1.7 variants. Participants were mostly white British and included more females than males, and it was suggested by the authors that clonal diversity may have been underestimated. The 56-69-year group was small, and its depth increase did not reach significance, likely because of low power. Only six AZD1222 recipients were SARS-CoV-2 seropositive at baseline, limiting conclusions about previously exposed vaccinees. After two AZD1222 doses, spike-specific TCR breadth and depth were significantly higher than at day 0 and than in MenACWY recipients. Because no samples from the day 14 peak response were available, repertoires could be characterized only after the peak T cell response. Vaccine-associated CD4 TCRs spanned the whole spike protein, with dominant responses in regions 160-218 and 743-854.

Spanning cysteine to phenylalanine, the CDR3 consists of 15 amino acids. Solely the CDR3 DNA is kept, with 45 bases framed from the first base. V gives up 5 bases and J gives up 3 bases, and the segment between their germline ends measures 13 bases. The germline V gene (reference sequence) gives CDR1 as LGHDT and CDR2 as YNNKEL. This clone was recorded once. Its binding antigen is unknown. Qualities for individual bases were not recorded, and no much larger clone is one base off. The time point label, read with the paper, signifies: baseline before first vaccination. The vaccinee samples were drawn from two UK trials, COV001 and COV002, one of which was a single-blind randomized controlled phase 2/3 trial testing AZD1222 (ChAdOx1 nCoV-19) in healthy adults. Trial participant PBMC samples were collected at day 0 and day 28 after the second dose for TCRbeta chain sequencing. The CDR3 regions of human TCRbeta chains were analyzed by immunosequencing. From the authors' description of their analysis: TCRs in the repertoires were compared against a reference library of SARS-CoV-2-specific TCRs that had been generated with the MIRA antigen-specificity platform. Breadth was defined as the fraction of unique TCRs that were SARS-CoV-2-associated, and depth was defined as the fraction of total T cells that were SARS-CoV-2-associated. Using the MIRA data, every spike-specific TCR was mapped to the spike region that the TCR reacted to and assigned to either a CD4 or a CD8 class. Log10-transformed breadth and depth values were compared by one-way ANOVA with Sidak's multiple comparisons tests. TCRdb re-hosts the immuneACCESS table, in-frame sequences only. Its copies lack some clones; in the studies checked, an unresolved V gene accounts for under half of them, and the cause for the rest is not known. V and J calls and clone size come straight from that table; D and trimming were deduced from the DNA. In all, the sample holds about 120,000 clones, and about nine tenths of those were seen once. The ten largest clonotypes hold around 15% of the sample.

The sequence joins TRBV3-1 (or the pseudogene TRBV3-2) to TRBJ2-2; the D gene is possibly TRBD1 or TRBD2, with 5 bases matching each. The sequence was obtained from an adult in good health. Here the sequenced sample was peripheral blood, taken on day 0 of AZD1222 vaccination. The sequence in DNA is TGTGCCAGCAGCGAACTTGGGGGTTACACCGGGGAGCTGTTTTTT. It translates to CASSELGGYTGELFF.